The entry below describes one T cell receptor beta chain. The data were taken from a study of cytomegalovirus exposure and HLA in healthy donors. This CDR3 region has 15 residues. The germline gives CDR1 MDHEN, CDR2 SYDVKM. Trimming cost V 5 bases and J 2 bases; bases outside gene matches: 8. The PCR was carried out with 60 Vbeta primers and 13 Jbeta primers. Here immunoSEQ multiplex PCR was the method, and the copy in TCRdb shows in-frame clones only, minus some. The sample shows some 190,000 clones, roughly 82% of them seen only once. The source of this sequence is a man between 35 and 55 years old in good health and CMV-seronegative. J is TRBJ1-2 and V is TRBV28; 7 nucleotides line up with TRBD1. Sequenced input: PBMCs. The CDR3 sequence: CASSTTSGQNYGYTF. As DNA, the CDR3 is TGTGCCAGCAGTACTACCTCGGGACAGAACTATGGCTACACCTTC.